Ten or more counts support the clone carrying this TCR beta chain. The antigen is not known. The data are from a study of identical twins. Study results and caveats: With beta out-of-frame sequences, excess sharing by twins was weaker.

From the 5' RACE reads, TCRdb called clonotypes with MiXCR, one entry per CDR3 protein. The table records hundreds of thousands of distinct CDR3 sequences, roughly 6.2% of them present only once. The CDR3 totals 10 residues. CDR1 is ENHRY, CDR2 SYGVKD, per germline. Losses at the gene ends were 11 bases for V and 7 bases for J; bases not matched to a gene: 1. The receptor's source is a man aged 18 to 29 in good health. The specimen was naive T cells sorted from blood. This chain connects TRBV10-3 to TRBJ2-1, with 8 bases fitting TRBD2. The CDR3 coding sequence is TGTGCCTGCGGGGGGAATGAGCAGTTCTTC. Its protein product is CACGGNEQFF.